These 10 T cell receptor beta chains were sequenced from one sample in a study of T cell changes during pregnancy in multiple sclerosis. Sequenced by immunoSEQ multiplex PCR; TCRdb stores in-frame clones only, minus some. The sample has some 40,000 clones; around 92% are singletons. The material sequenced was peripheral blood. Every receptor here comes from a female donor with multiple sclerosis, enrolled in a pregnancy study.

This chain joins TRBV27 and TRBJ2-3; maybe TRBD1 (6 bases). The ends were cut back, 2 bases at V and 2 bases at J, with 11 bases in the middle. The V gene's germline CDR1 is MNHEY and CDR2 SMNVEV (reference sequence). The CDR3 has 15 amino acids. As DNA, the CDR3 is TGTGCCAGCAGTTTACAAACAGGGTACACAGATACGCAGTATTTT. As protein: CASSLQTGYTDTQYF.

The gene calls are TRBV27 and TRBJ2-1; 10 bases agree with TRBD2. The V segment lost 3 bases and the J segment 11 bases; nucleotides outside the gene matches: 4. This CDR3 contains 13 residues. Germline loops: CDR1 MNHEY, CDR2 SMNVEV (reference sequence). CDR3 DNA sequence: TGTGCCAGCAGTTTGCTAGCGGGAGTGAAGCAGTTCTTC. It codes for CASSLLAGVKQFF.

Here the CDR3 reads CASSWGQNTEAFF. DNA for the CDR3: TGTGCCAGCAGTTGGGGACAGAACACTGAAGCTTTCTTT. The chain carries TRBV6-6 and TRBJ1-1; TRBD1 is a possible D gene (6 bases). This CDR3 spans 13 amino acids. V lost 4 bases to trimming and J lost 1 base, with 7 bases between them. The germline CDR1 and CDR2 sequences are MNHNY and SVGAGI (reference sequence).

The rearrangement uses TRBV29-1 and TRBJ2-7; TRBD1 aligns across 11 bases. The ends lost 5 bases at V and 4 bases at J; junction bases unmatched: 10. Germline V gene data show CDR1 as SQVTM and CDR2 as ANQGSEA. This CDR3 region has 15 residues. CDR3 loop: CSVRGRDRGEYEQYF. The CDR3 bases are TGCAGCGTTAGGGGCCGGGACAGGGGGGAGTACGAGCAGTACTTC.

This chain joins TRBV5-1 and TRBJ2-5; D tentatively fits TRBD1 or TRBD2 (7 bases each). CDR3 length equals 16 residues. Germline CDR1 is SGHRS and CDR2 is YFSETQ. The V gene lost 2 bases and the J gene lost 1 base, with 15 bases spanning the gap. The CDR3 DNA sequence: TGCGCCAGCAGCTTCGCAATCAGGGGGGGCCAAGAGACCCAGTACTTC. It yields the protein CASSFAIRGGQETQYF.

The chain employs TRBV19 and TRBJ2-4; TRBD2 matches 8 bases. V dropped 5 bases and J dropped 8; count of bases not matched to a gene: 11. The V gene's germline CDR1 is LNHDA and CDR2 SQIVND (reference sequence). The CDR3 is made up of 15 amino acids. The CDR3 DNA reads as TGTGCCAGTAGTCAGGGACTAGTAAGGCCGGACATTCAGTACTTC. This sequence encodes CASSQGLVRPDIQYF.

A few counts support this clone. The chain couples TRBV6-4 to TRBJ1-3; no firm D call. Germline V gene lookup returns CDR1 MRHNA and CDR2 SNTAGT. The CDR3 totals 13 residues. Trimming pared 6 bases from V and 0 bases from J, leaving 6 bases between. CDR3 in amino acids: CASRKGSGNTIYF. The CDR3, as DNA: TGTGCCAGCAGAAAGGGCTCTGGAAACACCATATATTTT.

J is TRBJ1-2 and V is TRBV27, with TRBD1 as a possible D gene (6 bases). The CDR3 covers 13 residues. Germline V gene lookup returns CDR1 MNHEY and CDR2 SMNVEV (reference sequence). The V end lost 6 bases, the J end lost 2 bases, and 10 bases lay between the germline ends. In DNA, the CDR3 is TGTGCCAGCAGCTTTCAGGGGAACTATGGCTACACCTTC. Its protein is CASSFQGNYGYTF.

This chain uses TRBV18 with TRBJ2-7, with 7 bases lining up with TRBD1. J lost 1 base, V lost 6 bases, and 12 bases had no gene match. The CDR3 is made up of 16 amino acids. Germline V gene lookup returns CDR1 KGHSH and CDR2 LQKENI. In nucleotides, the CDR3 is TGTGCCAGCTCGTCCTCCCGGGACAGACCATCCTACGAGCAGTACTTC. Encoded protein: CASSSSRDRPSYEQYF.

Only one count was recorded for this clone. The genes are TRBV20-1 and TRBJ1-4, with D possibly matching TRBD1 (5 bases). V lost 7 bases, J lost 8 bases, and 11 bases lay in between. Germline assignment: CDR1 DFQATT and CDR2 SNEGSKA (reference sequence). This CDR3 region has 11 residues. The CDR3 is CSVPGGEKLFF. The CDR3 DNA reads TGCAGTGTCCCTGGGGGGGAAAAACTGTTTTTT.